The 6 T cell receptor beta chains given below trace back to one sample, sequenced in a study of T cells in women clearing cervical HPV infection. Assay used: immunoSEQ multiplex PCR; TCRdb lists only in-frame clones, some missing. The record lists about 48,000 clones, of which the ten most abundant hold around 1.5%. Sequenced input: blood buffy coat. The receptors come from a woman between 18 and 69 years old with a cervical HPV16 infection that either progressed to CIN3+ or cleared (not recorded which).

The chain's CDR3 is CASSITPPSGGQETQYF. The sequenced CDR3 bases are TGTGCCAGTAGTATTACCCCGCCTAGCGGGGGACAAGAGACC. The rearrangement joins TRBV19 to TRBJ2-5; 10 bases line up with TRBD2. Read data end 3 residues before the CDR3 end; the end is taken from the germline J gene. In germline, CDR1 is LNHDA, CDR2 SQIVND (reference sequence). The CDR3 covers 17 residues. V shed 3 bases and J 2 bases; nucleotides not matched to a gene: 9. The variable domain in full, completed from reference TRBV19 and TRBJ2-5, reads DGGITQSPKYLFRKEGQNVTLSCEQNLNHDAMYWYRQDPGQGLRLIYYSQIVNDFQKGDIAEGYSVSREKKESFPLTVTSAQKNPTAFYLCASSITPPSGGQETQYFGPGTRLLVL.

On this clone itself: The read halts 3 residues ahead of the CDR3 end, with the missing end drawn from the germline J gene. V gene TRBV14 combines with J gene TRBJ1-2; 7 nucleotides match TRBD1. The germline V gene encodes CDR1 SGHDN and CDR2 FVKESK. CDR3 length: 12 amino acids. The CDR3 loop is CASSHGGGGYTF. Incomplete CDR3 DNA: TGTGCCAGCAGCCATGGAGGGGGCGGC. Full variable domain (missing parts from reference TRBV14 and TRBJ1-2): EAGVTQFPSHSVIEKGQTVTLRCDPISGHDNLYWYRRVMGKEIKFLLHFVKESKQDESGMPNNRFLAERTGGTYSTLKVQPAELEDSGVYFCASSHGGGGYTFGSGTRLTVV.

Notes on this clone: The read ends 3 residues shy of where the CDR3 ends; the end is completed using the germline J gene. The chain is built from TRBV12-3 or TRBV12-4 and TRBJ2-7; D is perhaps TRBD1 (7 bases). Trimming removed 0 bases at V and 2 bases at J, with 11 bases between. The CDR3 totals 15 residues. CDR3 region: CASSLADREAYEQYF. The DNA read from the CDR3 is TGTGCCAGCAGTTTAGCCGACAGGGAGGCCTACGAG.

This clone shows up as medium-sized by frequency. The missing CDR3 end, 3 residues past where the read stops, is filled in from the germline J gene. The same CDR3 can be traced to other DNA sequences in this sample. The V and J genes are TRBV12-3 or TRBV12-4 and TRBJ2-5; the D gene is possibly TRBD1 (6 bases). The CDR3 loop spans 13 amino acids. V shed 6 bases and J shed 4 bases, with 12 bases lying between them. CDR3 in amino acids: CASSLQGGETQYF. Partial CDR3 DNA: TGTGCCAGCAGCTTACAGGGTGGAGAGACC.

In regard to this clone: Coverage ceases 3 residues before the CDR3 finishes, and the germline J gene fills in the end. The V and J genes are TRBV7-2 and TRBJ2-7, with TRBD2 matching 8 bases. The CDR3 consists of 15 residues. Germline lookup yields CDR1 SGHTA and CDR2 FQGNSA. V dropped 3 bases and J dropped 0; count of bases not matched to a gene: 4. The CDR3 spells CASSFALAASYEQYF. CDR3 DNA, as far as it was read: TGTGCCAGCAGCTTCGCACTAGCGGCCTCCTACGAG.

Points on this clone: The read terminates 3 residues ahead of where the CDR3 ends, so the germline J gene completes it. The rearrangement joins TRBV2 to TRBJ2-7, with D uncertain. Trimming removed 7 bases at V and 0 bases at J, with 10 bases between. The CDR3 covers 13 residues. CDR1 is SNHLY, CDR2 FYNNEI, per germline. CDR3 DNA (partial): TGTGCCAGCAATTTCCAGAGCTCCTACGAG. Residues: CASNFQSSYE. The entire CDR3 protein reads CASNFQSSYEQYF.